This entry features one T cell receptor (beta chain) sequence. The sample comes from a study of blood T cell repertoires in COVID-19. Study background: COVID-19 samples, acute and convalescent, were from the United States, Italy and Spain. The cDNA or gDNA used as material had been derived from T cells, B-cell-depleted T cells, or PBMCs.

The age range of participants was 18 to 89 years, with residence in about 25 US areas. As originally analysed: Amplification of reference gene primers was used by the study to estimate nucleated cell counts. The protocol was immunoSEQ multiplex PCR, while the TCRdb copy is restricted to in-frame clones and leaves out a portion. The V and J calls and clone size are taken from that table; D and trimming were inferred from the DNA. In the table there are nearly 200,000 clones, about 89% of which are singletons. The CDR3 is made up of 13 amino acids. Per germline, CDR1 SQVTM and CDR2 ANQGSEA. V lost 4 bases, J lost 8 bases, and 7 bases stayed unmatched.

The sequence was collected from a woman aged 18-29 years who had recovered from COVID-19. The specimen was PBMCs or T cells enriched from blood (not recorded which). V usage is TRBV29-1 and J usage is TRBJ1-4, with 7 bases identical to TRBD1. CDR3 sequence reads: CSVVGGGEEKLFF. In DNA form, the CDR3 reads TGCAGCGTTGTCGGAGGGGGCGAAGAAAAACTGTTTTTT.